Presented here are 15 T cell receptor beta chains from one specimen sequenced in a study of post-analysis software for immune sequencing data. Broader study findings: Higher frequency in patients than in controls was seen for roughly five TRBV segments, with TRBV5-6, TRBV5-1 and TRBV20-1 among them.

Their antigens are not known. TCR beta libraries were prepared from cDNA with unique molecular identifiers. Using its own MiXCR run on the PCR reads, TCRdb lists one record per CDR3 protein. The sample records hundreds of thousands of distinct CDR3 sequences, less than 35% being singletons. The sequenced sample consisted of blood. These receptors were obtained from a girl aged 10 to 17 with multiple sclerosis.

This clonotype has just a few counts. The chain has TRBV24-1 and TRBJ1-5; 9 bases line up with TRBD1. The V gene's germline CDR1 is KGHDR and CDR2 SFDVKD. J gave up 2 bases and V 6 bases, and 7 bases lay outside the gene matches. This CDR3 is built from 16 residues. The CDR3 DNA reads as TGTGCCACCAGTCCCCGGGACAGGGAGGGCAATCAGCCCCAGCATTTT. Its translation is CATSPRDREGNQPQHF.

The rearrangement joins TRBV5-8 to TRBJ2-1, with no clear D. The CDR3 is 12 amino acids. Trimming left V 4 bases short and J 9 bases short, with 11 bases between. CDR1 and CDR2 from the germline V gene are SGHTS and YDEGEE. The CDR3 reads CASSPAPREQFF. CDR3 DNA sequence: TGTGCCAGCAGCCCGGCTCCCCGTGAGCAGTTCTTC.

CDR3 coding DNA: TGTGCCAGCAGCTTACCTAGCGGGGGGGGCCAAGAGACCCAGTACTTC. Translated: CASSLPSGGGQETQYF. This chain connects TRBV7-8 to TRBJ2-5; 12 nucleotides match TRBD2. CDR3 size: 16 residues. CDR1 and CDR2 from the germline V gene are SGHVS and FQNEAQ. The V and J ends lost 2 bases and 1 base, in that order; junction bases with no gene match: 2.

The chain couples TRBV20-1 to TRBJ1-1; 8 bases agree with TRBD1. This CDR3 region has 14 residues. Germline CDR1 is DFQATT and CDR2 is SNEGSKA (reference sequence). V shed 6 bases and J 5 bases; nucleotides not matched to a gene: 11. The CDR3 coding sequence is TGCAGTGCCGCCAGACAGGGGCTTAGGACTGAAGCTTTCTTT. Amino acids: CSAARQGLRTEAFF.

The rearrangement uses TRBV4-1 and TRBJ2-3; 8 bases map to TRBD2. Per the germline V gene, CDR1 is MGHRA and CDR2 is YSYEKL. V was clipped by 0 bases and J by 4 bases; unmatched bases: 15. The CDR3 length is 19 residues. CDR3: CASSQDLLFRRGEADTQYF. The CDR3 nucleotides are TGCGCCAGCAGCCAAGATCTTTTGTTCAGGCGGGGGGAGGCAGATACGCAGTATTTT.

The chain links TRBV25-1 to TRBJ1-2; D is unclear. The CDR3 sequence is 14 residues long. V gave up 3 bases and J gave up 7 bases, with 15 bases separating them. Germline lookup yields CDR1 MGHDK and CDR2 SYGVNS. Here the CDR3 DNA reads TGTGCCAGCAGTGAGAGCAATTCGGCGGGTGGCTACACCTTC. This encodes CASSESNSAGGYTF.

This clonotype has a single count. The chain links TRBV24-1 to TRBJ2-1; maybe TRBD1 (5 bases). The end of the DNA aligns better with TRBJ2-7, so the J call may be wrong. The germline CDR1 and CDR2 sequences are KGHDR and SFDVKD. This CDR3 has 14 amino acids. The CDR3 DNA reads as TGTGCCACCAGTGACAGGGTATCCTACAATGAGCAGTACTTC. Translating it yields CATSDRVSYNEQYF.

This clonotype showed up just a few times. This sequence joins TRBV7-9 and TRBJ2-7, with 7 bases identical to TRBD2. The CDR3 totals 14 residues. Germline V CDR1 and CDR2: SEHNR, FQNEAQ (reference sequence). Trimming cost V 5 bases and J 5 bases; bases outside gene matches: 9. The CDR3 here is CASSLGLEVDEQYF. CDR3 in DNA: TGTGCCAGCAGCCTCGGACTAGAAGTGGACGAGCAGTACTTC.

This chain connects TRBV7-8 to TRBJ1-5; D is unresolved. The germline V gene has CDR1 SGHVS and CDR2 FQNEAQ. V shed 5 bases and J shed 1 base, with 12 bases lying between them. This CDR3 contains 15 residues. The CDR3, as DNA: TGTGCCAGCAGCCCGTACAGCTTAAGCAATCAGCCCCAGCATTTT. Residues: CASSPYSLSNQPQHF.

CDR3 residues: CASSLWASGGDEQFF. The CDR3 DNA reads TGTGCCAGCAGTTTATGGGCTAGCGGGGGGGATGAGCAGTTCTTC. The chain carries TRBV28 and TRBJ2-1, with TRBD2 identical over 12 bases. Trimming at V came to 0 bases and at J to 8 bases, leaving 2 bases not matched to a gene. Germline V CDR1 and CDR2: MDHEN, SYDVKM. This CDR3 region has 15 residues.

The chain recombines TRBV28 with TRBJ2-1, with a possible D match to TRBD2 (5 bases). V was pared by 4 bases and J by 3 bases, with 10 bases between. This CDR3 spans 14 amino acids. Germline V gives CDR1 MDHEN, CDR2 SYDVKM. The CDR3 is CASSWVGVYNEQFF. CDR3 nucleotides: TGTGCCAGCAGTTGGGTCGGGGTCTACAATGAGCAGTTCTTC.

The V call is TRBV28, the J call TRBJ2-7, with 8 bases matching TRBD2. Trimming removed 6 bases from V and 4 bases from J; junction bases left unmatched: 8. CDR3 size: 14 residues. The germline CDR1 and CDR2 sequences are MDHEN and SYDVKM. The CDR3 nucleotides are TGTGCCAGCAGCCCCTGGGGCGGGGGGTACGAGCAGTACTTC. This translates into CASSPWGGGYEQYF.

Ten or more counts support this clonotype. This chain connects TRBV29-1 to TRBJ2-5; TRBD2 is a possible D gene (5 bases). The germline CDR1 and CDR2 sequences are SQVTM and ANQGSEA. CDR3 size: 12 residues. Trimming pared 3 bases from V and 7 bases from J, leaving 12 bases between. DNA of the CDR3: TGCAGCGTTGAGGGGTCCGGAGGGACCCAGTACTTC. Residues: CSVEGSGGTQYF. Variable domain in full (rest from reference TRBV29-1 and TRBJ2-5): SAVISQKPSRDICQRGTSLTIQCQVDSQVTMMFWYRQQPGQSLTLIATANQGSEATYESGFVIDKFPISRPNLTFSTLTVSNMSPEDSSIYLCSVEGSGGTQYFGPGTRLLVL.

This clonotype was detected a few times. The chain is built from TRBV5-1 and TRBJ2-1, with D maybe TRBD2 (7 bases). The CDR3 extends over 14 amino acids. V was cut by 6 bases and J by 7 bases, with 17 bases left in between. In germline, CDR1 is SGHRS, CDR2 YFSETQ. CDR3 sequence (DNA): TGCGCCAGCACCGGGGGGCCCTCCGAGAATGAGCAGTTCTTC. It specifies CASTGGPSENEQFF.

The chain links TRBV11-2 to TRBJ2-1; TRBD2 agrees at 10 bases. The CDR3 runs to 16 residues. Germline lookup yields CDR1 SGHAT and CDR2 FQNNGV. The J segment lost 8 bases and the V segment lost 8 bases, leaving 15 bases of the junction unmatched. The CDR3 bases are TGTGCCAGCGGGACCGTAGCGGGAGGACTAGTTGATGAGCAGTTCTTC. Protein product: CASGTVAGGLVDEQFF.